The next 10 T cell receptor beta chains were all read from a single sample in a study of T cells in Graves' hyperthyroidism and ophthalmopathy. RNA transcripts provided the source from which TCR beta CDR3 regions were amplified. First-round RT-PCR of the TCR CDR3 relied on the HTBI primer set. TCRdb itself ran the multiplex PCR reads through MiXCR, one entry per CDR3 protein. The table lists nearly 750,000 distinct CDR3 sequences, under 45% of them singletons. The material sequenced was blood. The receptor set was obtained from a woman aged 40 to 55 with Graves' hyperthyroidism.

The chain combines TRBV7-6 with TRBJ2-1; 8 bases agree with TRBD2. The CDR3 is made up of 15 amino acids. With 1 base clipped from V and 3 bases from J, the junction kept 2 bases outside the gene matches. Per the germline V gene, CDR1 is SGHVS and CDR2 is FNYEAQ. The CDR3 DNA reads TGTGCCAGCAGCTTAGAAAGCGGGGGCTACAATGAGCAGTTCTTC. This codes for CASSLESGGYNEQFF. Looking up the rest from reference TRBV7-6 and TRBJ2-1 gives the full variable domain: GAGVSQSPRYKVTKRGQDVALRCDPISGHVSLYWYRQALGQGPEFLTYFNYEAQQDKSGLPNDRFSAERPEGSISTLTIQRTEQRDSAMYRCASSLESGGYNEQFFGPGTRLTVL.

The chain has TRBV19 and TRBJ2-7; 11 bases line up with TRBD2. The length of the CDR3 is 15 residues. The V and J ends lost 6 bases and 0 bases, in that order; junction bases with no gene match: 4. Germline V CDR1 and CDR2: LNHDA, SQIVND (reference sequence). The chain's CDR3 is CASRKTSGASYEQYF. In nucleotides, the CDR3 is TGTGCCAGTAGGAAGACTAGCGGGGCCTCCTACGAGCAGTACTTC.

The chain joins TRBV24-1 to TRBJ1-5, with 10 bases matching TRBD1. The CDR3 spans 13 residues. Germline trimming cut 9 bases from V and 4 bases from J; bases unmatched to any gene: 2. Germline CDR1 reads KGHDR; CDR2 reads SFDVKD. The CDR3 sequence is CATGDRGNQPQHF. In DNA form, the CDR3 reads TGTGCCACCGGGGACAGGGGTAATCAGCCCCAGCATTTT.

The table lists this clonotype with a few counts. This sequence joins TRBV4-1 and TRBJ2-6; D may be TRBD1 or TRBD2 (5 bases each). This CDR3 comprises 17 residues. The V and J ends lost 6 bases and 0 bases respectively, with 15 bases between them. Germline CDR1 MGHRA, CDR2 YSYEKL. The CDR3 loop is CASSYTRGDSGANVLTF. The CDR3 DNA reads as TGCGCCAGCAGTTATACGAGGGGAGACTCTGGGGCCAACGTCCTGACTTTC.

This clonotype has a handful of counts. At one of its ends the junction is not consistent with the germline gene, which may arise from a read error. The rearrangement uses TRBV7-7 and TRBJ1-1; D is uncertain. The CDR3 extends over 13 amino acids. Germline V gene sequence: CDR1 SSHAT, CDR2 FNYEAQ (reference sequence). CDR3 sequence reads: CASSLGVEVEAFF. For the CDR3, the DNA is TGTGCTAGCAGCTTAGGAGTAGAGGTTGAAGCTTTCTTT. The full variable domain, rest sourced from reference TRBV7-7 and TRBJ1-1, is GAGVSQSPRYKVTKRGQDVTLRCDPISSHATLYWYQQALGQGPEFLTYFNYEAQPDKSGLPSDRFSAERPEGSISTLTIQRTEQRDSAMYRCASSLGVEVEAFFGQGTRLTVV.

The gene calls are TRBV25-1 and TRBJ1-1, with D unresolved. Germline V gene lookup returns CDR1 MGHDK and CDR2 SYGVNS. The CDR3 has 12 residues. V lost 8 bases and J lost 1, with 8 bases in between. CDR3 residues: CASGGKNTEAFF. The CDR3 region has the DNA TGTGCCAGCGGAGGGAAGAACACTGAAGCTTTCTTT.

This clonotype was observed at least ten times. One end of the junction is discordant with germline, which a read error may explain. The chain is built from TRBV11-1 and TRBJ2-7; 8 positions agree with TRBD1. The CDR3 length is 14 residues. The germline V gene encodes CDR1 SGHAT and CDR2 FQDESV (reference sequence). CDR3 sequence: CANSGRDRWYEQYF. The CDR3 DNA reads TGTGCCAACAGCGGTCGGGACAGGTGGTACGAGCAGTACTTC.

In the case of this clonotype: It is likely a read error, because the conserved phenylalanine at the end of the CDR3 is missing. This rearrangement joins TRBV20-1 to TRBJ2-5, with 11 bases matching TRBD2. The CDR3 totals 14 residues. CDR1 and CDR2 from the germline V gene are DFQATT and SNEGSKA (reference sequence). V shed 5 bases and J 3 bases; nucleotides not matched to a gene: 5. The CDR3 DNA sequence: TGCAGTGCTTACCGACTAGCGGGGAAAGAGACCCAGTACCTC. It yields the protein CSAYRLAGKETQYL.

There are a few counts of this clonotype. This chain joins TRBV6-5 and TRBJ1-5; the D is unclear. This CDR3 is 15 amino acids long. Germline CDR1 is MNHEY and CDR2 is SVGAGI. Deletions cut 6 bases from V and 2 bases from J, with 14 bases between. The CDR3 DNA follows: TGTGCCAGCAGCCAAGGAGTTCAGGGCAATCAGCCCCAGCATTTT. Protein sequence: CASSQGVQGNQPQHF.

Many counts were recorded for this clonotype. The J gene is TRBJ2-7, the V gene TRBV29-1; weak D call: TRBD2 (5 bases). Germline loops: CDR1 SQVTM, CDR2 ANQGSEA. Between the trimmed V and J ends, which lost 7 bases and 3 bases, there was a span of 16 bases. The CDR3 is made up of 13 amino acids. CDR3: CSAYVRDLYEQYF. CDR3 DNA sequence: TGCAGCGCTTACGTCCGGGATCTCTACGAGCAGTACTTC.